This paragraph reports one TCR beta chain. As yet, its antigen is unknown. This sample stems from a study of brain T cells in children with intractable seizures. General study findings and limits: HCMV serostatus was not known, and viral specificity came from CDR3 similarity only.

This CDR3 contains 11 residues. The germline V and J ends were trimmed by 5 bases and 7 bases, with 9 bases remaining between them. Germline CDR1 SQVTM, CDR2 ANQGSEA. Assay used: immunoSEQ multiplex PCR; TCRdb lists only in-frame clones, some missing. The data show approximately 110,000 clones, 94% seen once. Only cases whose brain tissue showed the highest T cell transcript signatures were sequenced. Patients received at least one anti-epileptic drug before surgery. The source material was peripheral blood, sampled at surgery. This TCR was recovered from a boy under two years old with hemimegalencephaly and intractable seizures. The chain joins TRBV29-1 to TRBJ2-1; D possibly corresponds to TRBD1 (6 bases). The CDR3 coding sequence is TGCAGCGTTCGAGGGGGAAATGAGCAGTTCTTC. Protein sequence: CSVRGGNEQFF.